This T cell receptor (beta chain) was captured in a study of beta chain features in type 1 diabetes. Only a few counts were recorded for this clone. Germline V CDR1 and CDR2: KGHSH, LQKENI. The CDR3 contains 14 residues. The V and J ends lost 1 base and 8 bases respectively, with 12 bases between them. Reverse transcription of all isolated RNA meant that expressed TCRB transcripts were sequenced. The method was immunoSEQ multiplex PCR; TCRdb's version includes in-frame clones alone and lacks a portion of them. Of under 900,000 clones in the sample, about a sixth were seen once. The sequencing input was naive CD4+ T cells from blood. The chain couples TRBV18 to TRBJ2-1; a possible D gene is TRBD1 (5 bases). The TCR was taken from a woman in her late teens or twenties in good health. The CDR3 reads CASSPQQVLDEQFF. The CDR3 DNA sequence: TGTGCCAGCTCACCACAACAGGTACTCGATGAGCAGTTCTTC.